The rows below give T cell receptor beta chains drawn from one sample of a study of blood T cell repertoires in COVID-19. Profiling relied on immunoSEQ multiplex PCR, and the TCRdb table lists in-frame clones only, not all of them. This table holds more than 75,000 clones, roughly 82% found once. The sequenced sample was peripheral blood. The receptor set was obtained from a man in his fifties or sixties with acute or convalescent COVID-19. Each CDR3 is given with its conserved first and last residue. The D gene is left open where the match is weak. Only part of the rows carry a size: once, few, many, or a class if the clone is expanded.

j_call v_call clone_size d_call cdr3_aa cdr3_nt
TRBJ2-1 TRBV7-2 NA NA CASSPSQRGAHYNEQFF TGTGCCAGCAGCCCCTCCCAGCGCGGGGCACACTACAATGAGCAGTTCTTC
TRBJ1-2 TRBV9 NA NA CASSARVTPGANYGYTF TGTGCCAGCAGCGCCCGAGTAACTCCGGGGGCTAACTATGGCTACACCTTC
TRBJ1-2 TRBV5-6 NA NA CASSLASGSGGYTF TGTGCCAGCAGCTTGGCCTCAGGGTCGGGTGGCTACACCTTC
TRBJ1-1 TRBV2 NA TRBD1 CASSLLRTGETEAFF TGTGCCAGCAGCTTACTCCGGACAGGGGAGACTGAAGCTTTCTTT
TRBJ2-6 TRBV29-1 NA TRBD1 CSVRNTGQGEFAGANVLTF TGCAGCGTTCGTAATACCGGACAGGGGGAATTTGCTGGGGCCAACGTCCTGACTTTC
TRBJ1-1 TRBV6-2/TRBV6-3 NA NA CASSFIYSGVEARMMNTEAFF TGTGCCAGCAGCTTCATCTACTCAGGGGTAGAGGCCCGAATGATGAACACTGAAGCTTTCTTT
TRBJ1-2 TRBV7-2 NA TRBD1 CASSLVNRGRDGYTF TGTGCCAGCAGCTTAGTAAACAGGGGGCGAGATGGCTACACCTTC
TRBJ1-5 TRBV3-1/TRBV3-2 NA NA CASSQGSVAGRQHF TGTGCCAGCAGCCAAGGGTCGGTCGCCGGGAGACAGCATTTT
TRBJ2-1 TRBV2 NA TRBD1 CASRYTWTGSNEQFF TGTGCCAGCAGGTACACTTGGACAGGGAGCAATGAGCAGTTCTTC
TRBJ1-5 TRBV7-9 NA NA CASSLDGHQPQHF TGTGCCAGCAGCTTAGATGGGCATCAGCCCCAGCATTTT
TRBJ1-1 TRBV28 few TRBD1 CASSKRGTGGRNTEAFF TGTGCCAGCAGCAAGAGAGGGACAGGGGGCCGCAACACTGAAGCTTTCTTT
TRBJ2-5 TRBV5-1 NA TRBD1 CASSLGQGTGETQYF TGCGCCAGCAGCTTGGGACAGGGGACAGGAGAGACCCAGTACTTC
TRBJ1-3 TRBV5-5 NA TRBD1 CASSLGQGVNLAGNTIYF TGTGCCAGCAGCTTGGGACAGGGGGTAAATCTGGCTGGAAACACCATATATTTT
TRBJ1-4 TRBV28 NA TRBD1 CASSVMTGIRFF TGTGCCAGCAGTGTAATGACAGGGATACGGTTTTTT
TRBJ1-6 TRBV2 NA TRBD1 CASSGDRGNNSPLHF TGTGCCAGCAGTGGGGACAGGGGCAATAATTCACCCCTCCACTTT
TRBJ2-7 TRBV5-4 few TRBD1 CASSQRGGQGLYEQYF TGTGCCAGCAGCCAGCGCGGAGGACAGGGCCTCTACGAGCAGTACTTC
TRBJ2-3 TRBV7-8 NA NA CASSSTGRRVTDTQYF TGTGCCAGCAGCTCGACAGGTCGGCGGGTCACAGATACGCAGTATTTT